The text below deals with one TCR beta chain. The target antigen is unknown. The CDR3 is 15 residues long. Trimming removed 2 bases at V and 0 bases at J, with 12 bases between. The germline gives CDR1 SGDLS, CDR2 YYNGEE. This specimen comes from a study of PD-1 blockade in classical Hodgkin lymphoma. Notes on the study in general: Lower baseline TCR diversity was reported for newly diagnosed patients than for healthy donors. Prior therapy or disease activity may underlie the repertoire differences, whose causes remain undefined.

Time point of the sample: cycle 4 day 1 (C4D1), after 5 to 7 weeks of nivolumab. Each of the patients experienced relapse following autologous stem cell transplantation, and their brentuximab vedotin exposure differed. Some clones are missing from TCRdb's copy, which holds only in-frame ones; the method was immunoSEQ multiplex PCR. The table includes about 3,900 clones, 65% to 70% detected once. The chain is built from TRBV9 and TRBJ2-7; D might be TRBD1 (6 bases). The specimen was peripheral blood mononuclear cells (PBMCs), collected before the fourth cycle of nivolumab. This receptor was taken from a human donor with classical Hodgkin lymphoma. The CDR3 sequence: CASSVEGTLSYEQYF. CDR3 nucleotide sequence: TGTGCCAGCAGCGTTGAGGGGACACTCTCCTACGAGCAGTACTTC.